The 13 T cell receptor beta chains below were found in one sample sequenced in a study of blood T cell dynamics during melanoma immunotherapy. Noted time point: pre-treatment baseline. Some clones are missing from TCRdb's copy, which holds only in-frame ones; the method was immunoSEQ multiplex PCR. Of about 15,000 clones in the sample, over 75% are singletons; the top ten hold about 4.6%. This material consisted of blood, taken from a patient treated with checkpoint blockade. The receptors derive from a human donor with melanoma.

The chain joins TRBV9 to TRBJ2-3; no reliable D call. The CDR3 consists of 14 residues. V dropped 7 bases and J dropped 4 bases, with 16 bases sitting between them. Germline CDR1 is SGDLS and CDR2 is YYNGEE. CDR3 in DNA: TGTGCCAGCGGGAAAGGGCGGTGGGCAGATACGCAGTATTTT. Amino acid sequence: CASGKGRWADTQYF.

The J gene is TRBJ1-4, the V gene TRBV5-1; TRBD1 matches at 10 bases. The CDR3 runs to 13 residues. Germline trimming cut 8 bases from V and 6 bases from J; bases unmatched to any gene: 4. Germline values: CDR1 SGHRS, CDR2 YFSETQ. The CDR3 protein is CASQGTGDEKLFF. As DNA, the CDR3 is TGCGCCAGTCAGGGGACAGGGGATGAAAAACTGTTTTTT.

The chain is built from TRBV5-1 and TRBJ2-7; 12 nucleotides match TRBD2. V lost 4 bases and J lost 1; bases outside the gene matches: 3. CDR1 is SGHRS, CDR2 YFSETQ, per germline. The CDR3 is 15 amino acids. Here the CDR3 reads CASSLGTSGSYEQYF. Here the CDR3 DNA reads TGCGCCAGCAGCCTCGGGACTAGCGGGTCCTACGAGCAGTACTTC.

The chain uses TRBV11-1 and TRBJ2-5, with D hard to call. Germline V lookup: CDR1 SGHAT, CDR2 FQDESV (reference sequence). The CDR3 extends over 13 amino acids. V was clipped by 2 bases and J by 7 bases, with 11 bases between them. The CDR3 protein is CASSLSRRGTQYF. DNA of the CDR3: TGTGCCAGCAGCTTAAGCAGGCGCGGGACCCAGTACTTC.

The chain links TRBV7-3 to TRBJ1-1; D unresolved. Germline values: CDR1 SGHTA, CDR2 FQGTGA. V was clipped by 5 bases and J by 1 base, with 8 bases between them. The CDR3 contains 13 residues. CDR3 sequence reads: CASSVRQNTEAFF. The CDR3 DNA sequence: TGTGCCAGCAGCGTACGGCAGAACACTGAAGCTTTCTTT.

This clone came up once. The V call is TRBV27, the J call TRBJ2-3; 10 nucleotides line up with TRBD2. Per germline, CDR1 MNHEY and CDR2 SMNVEV (reference sequence). The V segment lost 3 bases and the J segment 7 bases; nucleotides outside the gene matches: 13. The CDR3 covers 17 residues. CDR3 coding DNA: TGTGCCAGCAGTTTGCCTAGCGGGGGCCCTTTGAGATATACGCAGTATTTT. Protein sequence: CASSLPSGGPLRYTQYF.

V usage is TRBV7-6 and J usage is TRBJ2-5, with D uncertain. Germline V lookup: CDR1 SGHVS, CDR2 FNYEAQ. The CDR3 totals 14 residues. Trimming stripped 0 bases from V and 7 bases from J, with 12 bases between. CDR3 sequence reads: CASSLAGRSGTQYF. CDR3 nucleotides: TGTGCCAGCAGCTTAGCGGGTAGAAGTGGGACCCAGTACTTC.

V gene TRBV6-5 combines with J gene TRBJ1-2; D ambiguous. The CDR3 extends over 13 amino acids. The germline CDR1 and CDR2 sequences are MNHEY and SVGAGI. V was trimmed by 6 bases and J by 6 bases, leaving 14 bases between them. The CDR3 loop reads CASRPRPRDGYTF. CDR3 DNA sequence: TGTGCCAGCAGGCCCCGGCCACGGGATGGCTACACCTTC.

The chain combines TRBV19 with TRBJ1-1, with 8 bases that match TRBD1. Germline V CDR1 and CDR2: LNHDA, SQIVND (reference sequence). CDR3 length: 12 residues. V shed 8 bases and J 8 bases; nucleotides not matched to a gene: 7. Written as DNA, the CDR3 is TGTGCCAGTGGGACAGGCCGGGTAGAAGCTTTCTTT. Translating gives CASGTGRVEAFF.

Concerning this clone: The junction departs from germline at one end; a sequencing error may be responsible. The V gene is TRBV4-1, the J gene TRBJ2-5; D remains unclear. The CDR3 length is 14 residues. From germline, CDR1 is MGHRA and CDR2 YSYEKL. For the CDR3, the DNA is TGCGCCAGCGGCCAAGTGAGTCGTAGGGAGACCCAGTACTTC. It specifies CASGQVSRRETQYF.

The chain recombines TRBV5-5 with TRBJ1-5; 9 bases are shared with TRBD1. V lost 4 bases and J lost 6; bases outside the gene matches: 8. The CDR3 sequence is 15 residues long. CDR1 is SGHKS and CDR2 is YYEKEE in the germline V gene (reference sequence). CDR3 in DNA: TGTGCCAGCAGCCGGGGGGGACAGGGCGGTCAGCCCCAGCATTTT. This translates into CASSRGGQGGQPQHF.

The rearrangement uses TRBV5-4 and TRBJ2-2; 12 positions match TRBD2. This CDR3 is built from 15 residues. Per germline, CDR1 SGHNT and CDR2 YYREEE (reference sequence). Germline trimming cut 7 bases from V and 5 bases from J; bases unmatched to any gene: 6. The CDR3 DNA is TGTGCCAGCTTTCTAGCGGGGGGGCAAACCGGGGAGCTGTTTTTT. Translating gives CASFLAGGQTGELFF.

The rearrangement links TRBV11-2 to TRBJ2-7; weak D call: TRBD1 (6 bases). Germline-derived CDR1 and CDR2 are SGHAT and FQNNGV. The CDR3 spans 13 residues. With 7 bases removed from V and 6 bases from J, the gap between germline ends came to 16 bases. The CDR3 sequence is CASTTQGTREQYF. The CDR3, as DNA: TGTGCCAGCACCACACAGGGTACCCGCGAGCAGTACTTC.